The source of this T cell receptor beta chain is a study of shared clonotypes between healthy human individuals. Study conclusions and caveats: Read depth was anticipated to influence clonotype sharing among donors.

The V end lost 7 bases, the J end lost 1 base, and 20 bases lay between the germline ends. Germline V gene lookup returns CDR1 MDHEN and CDR2 SYDVKM. This CDR3 is built from 17 residues. Sequencing was performed with immunoSEQ multiplex PCR; in TCRdb, only in-frame clones are kept and a portion is missing. The sample carries 950,000 to 1,300,000 clones, about 75% recorded once. Turning to this clone: Its cognate antigen is unknown.

The material sequenced was memory CD4+ T cells sorted from blood. Subset meaning: CD45RA-negative fraction. This chain connects TRBV28 to TRBJ1-3, with a weak D call TRBD1 (6 bases). This receptor was identified in a man aged 18 to 30 in good health. In nucleotides, the CDR3 is TGTGCCAGCAAGCTAATCCGGGGACAACTTTCTGGAAACACCATATATTTT. It translates to CASKLIRGQLSGNTIYF.